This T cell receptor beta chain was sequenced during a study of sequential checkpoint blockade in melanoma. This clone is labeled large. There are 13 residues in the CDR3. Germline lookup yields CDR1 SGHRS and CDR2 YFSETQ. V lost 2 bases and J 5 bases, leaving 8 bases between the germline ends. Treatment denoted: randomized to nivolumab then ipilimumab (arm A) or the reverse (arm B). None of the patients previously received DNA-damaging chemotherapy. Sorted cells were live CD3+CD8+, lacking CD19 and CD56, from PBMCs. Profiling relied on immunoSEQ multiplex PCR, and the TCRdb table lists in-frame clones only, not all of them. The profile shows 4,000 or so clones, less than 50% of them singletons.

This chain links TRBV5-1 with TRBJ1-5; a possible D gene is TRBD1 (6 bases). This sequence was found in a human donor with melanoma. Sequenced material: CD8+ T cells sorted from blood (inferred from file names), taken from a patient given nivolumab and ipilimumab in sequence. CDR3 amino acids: CASSFEGDQPQHF. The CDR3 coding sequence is TGCGCCAGCAGCTTTGAGGGGGATCAGCCCCAGCATTTT.